This T cell receptor beta chain was retrieved from a study of blood T cells in healthy people across ages. A second PCR of 7 to 11 cycles used a sample-barcoded 5' primer and a J-beta primer mix. In TCRdb, the 5' RACE reads were re-called with MiXCR into one record per CDR3 protein. The sample carries more than 500,000 distinct CDR3 sequences, about 26% recorded once. The germline V gene has CDR1 MNHEY and CDR2 SMNVEV (reference sequence). V was shortened by 7 bases and J by 3 bases, with 9 bases between the two germline ends. This CDR3 has 13 amino acids. A further study also used this sample, focusing on T cells of mothers and their children.

The TCR was taken from a boy aged 2-9 years in good health. The V call is TRBV27, the J call TRBJ2-2; D not resolved. Sequencing used blood. The CDR3 sequence: CASTPSYTGELFF. CDR3 coding DNA: TGTGCCAGCACTCCTTCTTACACCGGGGAGCTGTTTTTT.